This entry lists 8 T cell receptor beta chains sequenced from one sample in a study of lymphopenia after photon versus proton radiotherapy (dated by TCRdb to about 2019). To prepare the library, the immunoSEQ multiplex PCR assay was applied. TCRdb mirrors the immuneACCESS table, restricted to in-frame sequences. Some clones are absent from its copies; in checked studies, under half trace to an unresolved V gene, and the reason for the others is unknown. The sample table contains roughly 57,000 clones; only one count was recorded for approximately 82% of them. The ten largest clones represent around 30% of the sample. Source: peripheral blood, taken from a patient treated with photon-based radiotherapy. The receptors originated from a man aged 50-60 years with gastric cancer.

The chain couples TRBV6-1 to TRBJ2-7, with 8 bases aligning to TRBD1. This CDR3 region has 15 residues. J gave up 7 bases and V 5 bases, and 13 bases lay outside the gene matches. Germline CDR1 and CDR2: MNHNS and SASEGT. In DNA, the CDR3 is TGTGCCAGCAGTCAGGACAGGGAGACAGGTAAGGAGCAGTACTTC. Encoded protein: CASSQDRETGKEQYF.

About this clone: No conserved phenylalanine or tryptophan ends this CDR3, so it is likely a read error. The chain carries TRBV5-4 and TRBJ2-7; 13 bases align to TRBD2. The CDR3 loop spans 15 amino acids. Germline CDR1 and CDR2: SGHNT and YYREEE (reference sequence). The trim removed 0 bases at V and 5 bases at J, leaving 2 bases unmatched. This chain's CDR3 is CASSLGTSGSNEQYL. Here the CDR3 DNA reads TGTGCCAGCAGCTTGGGGACTAGCGGGAGCAACGAGCAGTACCTC.

Of note for this clone: The same CDR3 arises from other DNA sequences in this sample as well. V is TRBV27 and J is TRBJ2-1, with D unresolved. The V end was cut by 3 bases, the J end by 2 bases, with 5 bases between. This CDR3 region has 13 residues. CDR1 and CDR2 (germline): MNHEY, SMNVEV (reference sequence). This CDR3 is CASSFRTYNEQFF. In DNA form, the CDR3 reads TGTGCCAGCAGTTTCCGCACCTACAATGAGCAGTTCTTC.

V gene TRBV7-8 combines with J gene TRBJ1-5; D unresolved. Between the trimmed V and J ends, which lost 0 bases and 2 bases, there was a span of 11 bases. Germline lookup yields CDR1 SGHVS and CDR2 FQNEAQ. The CDR3 is 16 residues long. The CDR3 loop reads CASSLAERGRNQPQHF. The DNA for the CDR3 is TGTGCCAGCAGCTTAGCGGAACGGGGTCGCAATCAGCCCCAGCATTTT. The variable domain in full, with the rest retrieved from reference TRBV7-8 and TRBJ1-5, is GAGVSQSPRYKVAKRGQDVALRCDPISGHVSLFWYQQALGQGPEFLTYFQNEAQLDKSGLPSDRFFAERPEGSVSTLKIQRTQQEDSAVYLCASSLAERGRNQPQHFGDGTRLSIL.

This chain links TRBV4-1 with TRBJ1-5, with a weak D call TRBD1 (6 bases). Trimming removed 3 bases from V and 5 bases from J, with 17 bases in between. Germline lookup yields CDR1 MGHRA and CDR2 YSYEKL. The CDR3 sequence is 16 residues long. CDR3 protein: CASSQGTNEVYQPQHF. CDR3 DNA: TGCGCCAGCAGCCAGGGGACAAACGAAGTGTATCAGCCCCAGCATTTT.

This clone is a singleton in its sample. This rearrangement joins TRBV9 to TRBJ2-5, with a tentative D call TRBD2 (6 bases). CDR1 is SGDLS and CDR2 is YYNGEE in the germline V gene. Trimming cost V 4 bases and J 4 bases, with 14 bases left between them. The CDR3 is made up of 14 amino acids. The CDR3 DNA is TGTGCCAGCAGCCCTCTCGGGGGAGTAGAGACCCAGTACTTC. It yields the protein CASSPLGGVETQYF.

The chain joins TRBV28 to TRBJ1-5; D is unclear. Germline values: CDR1 MDHEN, CDR2 SYDVKM. The V end lost 5 bases, the J end lost 0 bases, and 14 bases lay between the germline ends. The CDR3 runs 16 residues. CDR3 nucleotide sequence: TGTGCCAGCAGTCGGTGGCGATCATATAGCAATCAGCCCCAGCATTTT. Translating it yields CASSRWRSYSNQPQHF.

This rearrangement joins TRBV7-9 to TRBJ1-6; D is unresolved. The CDR3 is made up of 12 amino acids. The germline CDR1 and CDR2 sequences are SEHNR and FQNEAQ (reference sequence). Trimming pared 8 bases from V and 9 bases from J, leaving 11 bases between. In nucleotides, the CDR3 is TGTGCCAGCTCTCTTCCTTCTTCACCCCTCCACTTT. Residues: CASSLPSSPLHF.